This T cell receptor beta chain emerged from a study of CD8+CD57+ T cells in acquired aplastic anemia. Overall study context: Isolated CD4+ and CD8+ cells, once sorted, yielded DNA averaging around 3.1 ug.

The CDR3 spans 12 residues. General observations from the study: Some 27 CD8+ CDR3 sequences were shared between patients and controls.

The template for TCR beta VDJ and CDR3 sequence profiling was genomic DNA. One entry per CDR3 protein, called by TCRdb with MiXCR from the reads. This table holds about 160,000 distinct CDR3 sequences, around 43% found once. Individuals selected for sequencing had exhibited CD8+CD57+ cell expansion on flow cytometry. Among the patients, all had severe acquired aplastic anemia. About this clonotype itself: Its antigen is unknown.

This receptor was taken from a human donor with aplastic anemia. The chain is built from TRBV5-3 and TRBJ2-7, with 7 bases fitting TRBD2. TRBV5-3 is an ORF for which the function is uncertain. The sequenced sample was sorted CD4+, CD8+, or CD8+CD57+ T cells (not recorded which) from PBMCs. CDR3 DNA sequence: TGTGCCAGCAGCTTGGTTGGGGAGGGGCAGTACGTC. As protein: CASSLVGEGQYV.